This T cell receptor (beta chain) was recovered during a study of control samples from healthy donors and cancer patients. Assay: immunoSEQ multiplex PCR; the TCRdb copy retains only in-frame clones and omits some. The table includes approximately 110,000 clones, 90% detected once. V was shortened by 0 bases and J by 5 bases, with 11 bases between the two germline ends. The germline V gene encodes CDR1 LNHNV and CDR2 YYDKDF (reference sequence). The CDR3 has 15 amino acids. The chain carries TRBV15 and TRBJ2-1, with D perhaps TRBD2 (5 bases). This TCR was recovered from a human donor in good health. The donor label of this sample is uncertain. The source material was blood. CDR3: CATSRDLRDHNEQFF. For the CDR3, the DNA is TGTGCCACCAGCAGAGATCTCCGGGATCACAATGAGCAGTTCTTC.